The 14 T cell receptor beta chains below all came from one sample that was sequenced in a study of OX40 agonist ivuxolimab in advanced cancers. Profiled with immunoSEQ multiplex PCR; TCRdb holds only in-frame clones, not every one. The repertoire holds 35,000 to 40,000 clones, with about 85% as singletons. The sequencing here drew on CD4+ or CD8+ T cells sorted from blood, taken in a trial of the OX40 agonist ivuxolimab. The receptors were sampled from an adult with an advanced solid tumor such as melanoma, head and neck, liver or kidney cancer.

The rearrangement uses TRBV9 and TRBJ1-3, with TRBD1 matching 8 bases. The germline CDR1 and CDR2 sequences are SGDLS and YYNGEE. The CDR3 runs to 17 residues. The V gene end was trimmed by 3 bases and the J gene end by 0 bases; junction bases not matched to a gene: 8. CDR3: CASSDRTGKTSGNTIYF. In nucleotides, the CDR3 is TGTGCCAGCAGCGACCGGACAGGGAAAACCTCTGGAAACACCATATATTTT.

The chain uses TRBV7-2 and TRBJ2-1, with 11 bases that match TRBD2. CDR1 SGHTA and CDR2 FQGNSA come from the germline V gene. V dropped 2 bases and J dropped 7; count of bases not matched to a gene: 10. The CDR3 sequence is 17 residues long. The CDR3 here is CASSLSTASGGKNEQFF. For the CDR3, the DNA is TGTGCCAGCAGCTTAAGCACTGCTAGCGGGGGGAAAAATGAGCAGTTCTTC.

This sequence joins TRBV29-1 and TRBJ1-1; tentatively, D is TRBD1 (5 bases). Per germline, CDR1 SQVTM and CDR2 ANQGSEA. V gave up 6 bases and J gave up 2 bases, with 19 bases separating them. The CDR3 contains 15 residues. The CDR3 DNA sequence: TGCAGCGTACAAAGAGAAAGACAGTTAAACACTGAAGCTTTCTTT. Amino acid sequence: CSVQRERQLNTEAFF.

The rearrangement links TRBV9 to TRBJ1-6; D is perhaps TRBD1 (5 bases). CDR1 and CDR2 from the germline V gene are SGDLS and YYNGEE. CDR3 size: 17 residues. Deletions cut 3 bases from V and 5 bases from J, with 18 bases between. Written as DNA, the CDR3 is TGTGCCAGCAGCGGGGGGGAGCAAGTCCCAAATAATTCACCCCTCCACTTT. It is translated as CASSGGEQVPNNSPLHF.

V usage is TRBV7-3 and J usage is TRBJ2-2; 8 bases agree with TRBD2. Germline-derived CDR1 and CDR2 are SGHTA and FQGTGA. Trimming cost V 4 bases and J 4 bases; bases outside gene matches: 8. The length of the CDR3 is 16 residues. This CDR3 is CASSSISGTFTGELFF. The CDR3 region has the DNA TGTGCCAGCAGCTCGATTAGCGGGACCTTCACCGGGGAGCTGTTTTTT.

V and J are TRBV5-5 and TRBJ1-2; 10 nucleotides match TRBD1. Per germline, CDR1 SGHKS and CDR2 YYEKEE (reference sequence). This CDR3 has 14 amino acids. Trimming at V came to 2 bases and at J to 8 bases, leaving 6 bases not matched to a gene. The CDR3 here is CASSFTGTGEGYTF. CDR3 nucleotides: TGTGCCAGCAGCTTCACCGGGACAGGGGAGGGCTACACCTTC.

This clone was seen only once. The rearrangement joins TRBV29-1 to TRBJ2-5, with 9 bases lining up with TRBD1. The J call may be wrong; the DNA end is better matched by TRBJ2-7. The CDR3 covers 15 residues. Germline V gene data show CDR1 as SQVTM and CDR2 as ANQGSEA. The CDR3 bases are TGCAGCGTTGAACCTTTGACAGGGGGCTCCTACGAGCAGTACTTC. It codes for CSVEPLTGGSYEQYF.

The count of this clone is one. The chain couples TRBV7-2 to TRBJ1-4; D might be TRBD1 (6 bases). This CDR3 is 16 amino acids long. The V end lost 5 bases, the J end lost 5 bases, and 18 bases lay between the germline ends. Germline V gene data show CDR1 as SGHTA and CDR2 as FQGNSA. This chain's CDR3 is CASSISFRGTNEKLFF. In nucleotides, the CDR3 is TGTGCCAGCAGCATCTCTTTCAGGGGTACGAATGAAAAACTGTTTTTT.

This chain connects TRBV9 to TRBJ1-1; D is ambiguous. Germline V gene data show CDR1 as SGDLS and CDR2 as YYNGEE. This CDR3 region has 14 residues. Trimming pared 3 bases from V and 1 base from J, leaving 10 bases between. CDR3 nucleotide sequence: TGTGCCAGCAGCGCTACCGCGGGGAACACTGAAGCTTTCTTT. This sequence encodes CASSATAGNTEAFF. Using reference TRBV9 and TRBJ1-1 for the parts outside the CDR3, the full variable domain is DSGVTQTPKHLITATGQRVTLRCSPRSGDLSVYWYQQSLDQGLQFLIQYYNGEERAKGNILERFSAQQFPDLHSELNLSSLELGDSALYFCASSATAGNTEAFFGQGTRLTVV.

The CDR3 region has the DNA TGTGCCAGTAGTACGGGACAGGGGGCCGGAGAGACCCAGTACTTC. It translates to CASSTGQGAGETQYF. The J gene is TRBJ2-5, the V gene TRBV19; 12 bases fit TRBD1. The CDR3 totals 15 residues. Per the germline V gene, CDR1 is LNHDA and CDR2 is SQIVND (reference sequence). V dropped 4 bases and J dropped 4; count of bases not matched to a gene: 4.

This chain joins TRBV13 and TRBJ1-5; D unresolved. V lost 2 bases, J lost 5 bases, and 13 bases lay in between. CDR1 is PRHDT, CDR2 FYEKMQ, per germline (reference sequence). The CDR3 has 15 residues. CDR3 DNA sequence: TGTGCCAGCAGCTTAAGGGCCCCTCCCTATCAGCCCCAGCATTTT. It is translated as CASSLRAPPYQPQHF.

This rearrangement joins TRBV5-1 to TRBJ2-7, with 9 bases fitting TRBD1. The CDR3 spans 16 residues. Trimming took 0 bases from V and 4 from J; bases not matched to a gene: 8. Looked up from germline, CDR1 is SGHRS and CDR2 is YFSETQ. The CDR3 DNA sequence: TGCGCCAGCAGCTTGGTTAGGACAGGGGTCGCTTACGAGCAGTACTTC. Protein sequence: CASSLVRTGVAYEQYF.

V gene TRBV7-2 combines with J gene TRBJ2-5; D could derive from TRBD1 or TRBD2 (6 bases each). The CDR3 runs 14 residues. The germline V and J ends were trimmed by 4 bases and 6 bases, with 15 bases remaining between them. Germline V gives CDR1 SGHTA, CDR2 FQGNSA. Written as DNA, the CDR3 is TGTGCCAGCAGCTCGGACAGTGGGGGGAAGACCCAGTACTTC. Its protein product is CASSSDSGGKTQYF.

The chain carries TRBV4-1 and TRBJ2-7, with 8 bases aligning to TRBD1. The CDR3 is made up of 15 amino acids. With V trimmed by 4 bases and J by 6 bases, 11 bases remained unmatched. Germline V lookup: CDR1 MGHRA, CDR2 YSYEKL. CDR3 protein: CASSLGQGKIGEQYF. The CDR3 DNA follows: TGCGCCAGCAGCCTAGGACAGGGAAAGATCGGCGAGCAGTACTTC.